Each of the 27 T cell receptor beta chains below was sequenced from the same sample in a study of human CD4 T cells and Enterobacteriaceae. All CD4+ cells other than CD45RA+CCR7+CD95- naive cells were sorted as memory, over 98% pure. TCRdb's copy holds only in-frame clones and misses some; the assay was immunoSEQ multiplex PCR. The sample consists of fewer than 35,000 clones, more than 80% of them appearing once. Sequences were obtained from memory CD4+ T cells from blood. All receptors derive from a human donor in good health.

This clone was detected a few times. Here the CDR3 DNA reads TGTGCCAGCAGCCCACGCCTTGGGACAGGTTACAATGAGCAGTTCTTC. It codes for CASSPRLGTGYNEQFF. The V call is TRBV7-8, the J call TRBJ2-1; the match to TRBD1 covers 8 bases. Trimming removed 5 bases from V and 4 bases from J; junction bases left unmatched: 10. Germline V gene lookup returns CDR1 SGHVS and CDR2 FQNEAQ. This CDR3 region has 16 residues.

The V call is TRBV19, the J call TRBJ1-5, with D tentatively TRBD1 (5 bases). Germline values: CDR1 LNHDA, CDR2 SQIVND (reference sequence). This CDR3 is 15 amino acids long. Trimming left V 7 bases short and J 6 bases short, with 19 bases between. The CDR3 bases are TGTGCCAGTATAGGCTGGGGCCCCTCTGGTCAGCCCCAGCATTTT. This codes for CASIGWGPSGQPQHF.

The rearrangement uses TRBV2 and TRBJ1-5; a possible D gene is TRBD1 (5 bases). The CDR3 is 14 amino acids. CDR1 is SNHLY and CDR2 is FYNNEI in the germline V gene. V lost 6 bases, J lost 2 bases, and 11 bases lay in between. The CDR3 DNA follows: TGTGCCAGCAGGGGGCAGAGGCGCAATCAGCCCCAGCATTTT. This gives the protein CASRGQRRNQPQHF.

The V and J genes are TRBV6-1 and TRBJ2-1; 9 bases match TRBD1. CDR1 MNHNS and CDR2 SASEGT come from the germline V gene. CDR3 length: 13 residues. V lost 6 bases and J lost 7; bases outside the gene matches: 4. The CDR3 bases are TGTGCCAGCAGGGGACAGGGTACGAATGAGCAGTTCTTC. Translation: CASRGQGTNEQFF.

This rearrangement joins TRBV5-5 to TRBJ1-2, with TRBD1 matching over 10 bases. CDR1 is SGHKS, CDR2 YYEKEE, per germline (reference sequence). The trim removed 5 bases at V and 3 bases at J, leaving 7 bases unmatched. The CDR3 sequence is 15 residues long. Written as DNA, the CDR3 is TGTGCCAGCAGACTCGGACAGGGGGTCGACTATGGCTACACCTTC. Residues: CASRLGQGVDYGYTF.

The rearrangement links TRBV28 to TRBJ2-7, with 7 bases fitting TRBD1. Unmatched junction bases numbered 4, after V lost 5 bases and J lost 0 bases. CDR3 length equals 14 residues. Germline-derived CDR1 and CDR2 are MDHEN and SYDVKM. The CDR3 coding sequence is TGTGCCAGCAGTCCAGGGGGAAGCTCCTACGAGCAGTACTTC. Translation: CASSPGGSSYEQYF.

The rearrangement uses TRBV7-2 and TRBJ1-6; the D is unclear. V was shortened by 1 base and J by 7 bases, with 14 bases between the two germline ends. CDR3 size: 16 residues. Germline assignment: CDR1 SGHTA and CDR2 FQGNSA. The CDR3 region is CASSLEAGGGNSPLHF. CDR3 DNA: TGTGCCAGCAGCTTAGAGGCTGGAGGTGGGAATTCACCCCTCCACTTT.

This clone was found once. V gene TRBV18 combines with J gene TRBJ2-1; tentative D call: TRBD2 (7 bases). This CDR3 has 16 amino acids. Trimming took 0 bases from V and 9 from J, leaving 18 bases between them. CDR1 KGHSH and CDR2 LQKENI come from the germline V gene. This CDR3 reads CASSPPVISGGSEQFF. The DNA of the CDR3 is TGTGCCAGCTCACCACCCGTGATCTCGGGGGGCAGTGAGCAGTTCTTC.

V usage is TRBV2 and J usage is TRBJ2-7; D remains ambiguous. CDR1 and CDR2 (germline): SNHLY, FYNNEI. Trimming took 7 bases from V and 2 from J, leaving 15 bases between them. CDR3 length equals 14 residues. The CDR3 reads CASKDRLTAYEQYF. The DNA of the CDR3 is TGTGCCAGCAAGGATCGCCTAACGGCCTACGAGCAGTACTTC.

This clone was seen a handful of times. This chain joins TRBV7-2 and TRBJ2-1; 10 nucleotides line up with TRBD2. Trimming removed 4 bases from V and 6 bases from J; junction bases left unmatched: 15. CDR3 length: 18 amino acids. The germline V gene encodes CDR1 SGHTA and CDR2 FQGNSA. The CDR3 is CASSSDLLAGRRGNEQFF. The DNA for the CDR3 is TGTGCCAGCAGCTCCGATCTACTAGCGGGGAGAAGGGGCAATGAGCAGTTCTTC.

This chain links TRBV20-1 with TRBJ1-2; no definite D call. The CDR3 has 11 amino acids. Germline-derived CDR1 and CDR2 are DFQATT and SNEGSKA (reference sequence). Deletions cut 3 bases from V and 2 bases from J, with 4 bases between. The CDR3 DNA sequence: TGCAGTGCTAGGGAGAACTATGGCTACACCTTC. Translating gives CSARENYGYTF.

The chain employs TRBV7-9 and TRBJ1-1; D gene ambiguous. V lost 6 bases and J 1 base, leaving 9 bases between the germline ends. This CDR3 has 13 amino acids. Germline V lookup: CDR1 SEHNR, CDR2 FQNEAQ (reference sequence). The CDR3 DNA sequence: TGTGCCAGCAGATTCTCGACGAACACTGAAGCTTTCTTT. Its translation is CASRFSTNTEAFF.

This chain uses TRBV6-1 with TRBJ1-4, with 7 positions matching TRBD1. CDR3 size: 15 residues. V dropped 3 bases and J dropped 7; count of bases not matched to a gene: 8. From germline, CDR1 is MNHNS and CDR2 SASEGT. CDR3 nucleotides: TGTGCCAGCAGTGATTCGGACAGGAGAGGTGAAAAACTGTTTTTT. Its translation is CASSDSDRRGEKLFF.

This clone appeared a single time. The chain recombines TRBV27 with TRBJ2-3; maybe TRBD2 (6 bases). Germline loops: CDR1 MNHEY, CDR2 SMNVEV (reference sequence). This CDR3 is 14 amino acids long. V gave up 3 bases and J gave up 2 bases, with 9 bases separating them. The CDR3 sequence is CASSFRENTDTQYF. The DNA for the CDR3 is TGTGCCAGCAGTTTCCGGGAGAACACAGATACGCAGTATTTT.

This chain links TRBV21-1 with TRBJ1-1. TRBV21-1 is shown as a pseudogene. The CDR3 spans 11 residues. CDR3 amino acids: CASSVNTEAFF. The CDR3 nucleotides read TGTGCCAGCAGCGTTAACACTGAAGCTTTCTTT.

V gene TRBV30 combines with J gene TRBJ2-7; D ambiguous. Germline loops: CDR1 GTSNPN, CDR2 SVGIG (reference sequence). Trimming cost V 6 bases and J 1 base, with 10 bases left between them. CDR3 length: 12 residues. The CDR3 sequence is CACAKPSYEQYF. Written as DNA, the CDR3 is TGTGCCTGCGCTAAGCCTTCCTACGAGCAGTACTTC.

The chain uses TRBV7-2 and TRBJ2-6, with 9 bases that match TRBD2. The CDR3 length is 16 residues. Germline V gene lookup returns CDR1 SGHTA and CDR2 FQGNSA. The V and J ends lost 1 base and 4 bases, in that order; junction bases with no gene match: 2. For the CDR3, the DNA is TGTGCCAGCAGCTTAGTAGCGGGGGTAGGGGCCAACGTCCTGACTTTC. Its translation: CASSLVAGVGANVLTF.

This chain links TRBV19 with TRBJ2-2; TRBD2 might be the D (6 bases). The V and J ends lost 8 bases and 5 bases respectively, with 12 bases between them. This CDR3 has 13 residues. CDR1 LNHDA and CDR2 SQIVND come from the germline V gene (reference sequence). The CDR3 DNA follows: TGTGCCAGTGGAGGGTTTTGGACCGGGGAGCTGTTTTTT. As protein: CASGGFWTGELFF.

This clone has a handful of counts. The chain links TRBV5-4 to TRBJ2-3, with D perhaps being TRBD1 or TRBD2 (5 bases each). Germline CDR1 and CDR2: SGHNT and YYREEE (reference sequence). This CDR3 comprises 13 residues. Trimming took off 2 bases at V and 4 bases at J, with 8 bases between the two ends. The CDR3, as DNA: TGTGCCAGCAGCTTTGGGGGATCAGATACGCAGTATTTT. This codes for CASSFGGSDTQYF.

The rearrangement joins TRBV7-8 to TRBJ2-1; D gene ambiguous. The CDR3 runs 14 residues. The V and J ends lost 1 base and 4 bases respectively, with 8 bases between them. Germline CDR1 and CDR2: SGHVS and FQNEAQ. CDR3 in DNA: TGTGCCAGCAGCTTAGATTTCGGGTACAATGAGCAGTTCTTC. Translation gives CASSLDFGYNEQFF.

This chain connects TRBV7-3 to TRBJ2-7; 11 nucleotides align to TRBD2. There are 18 residues in the CDR3. Trimming removed 2 bases from V and 0 bases from J; junction bases left unmatched: 9. Germline CDR1 is SGHTA and CDR2 is FQGTGA. The CDR3 DNA is TGTGCCAGCAGCTTATCCACTAGCGGGAGCGTCAGCTCCTACGAGCAGTACTTC. As protein: CASSLSTSGSVSSYEQYF.

V gene TRBV27 combines with J gene TRBJ1-2, with 7 nucleotides matching TRBD1. Germline-derived CDR1 and CDR2 are MNHEY and SMNVEV (reference sequence). The junction had 11 bases not matched to a gene; V was cut back by 4 bases and J by 6 bases. The CDR3 has 15 amino acids. CDR3 loop: CASSSLLRQGDGYTF. Written as DNA, the CDR3 is TGTGCCAGCAGTTCGCTCCTCCGACAGGGTGATGGCTACACCTTC.

The chain carries TRBV19 and TRBJ2-5, with a weak D call TRBD1 (6 bases). CDR3 length: 12 residues. V was pared by 5 bases and J by 4 bases, with 8 bases between. Germline V gene data show CDR1 as LNHDA and CDR2 as SQIVND (reference sequence). CDR3 nucleotide sequence: TGTGCCAGTAGTGTGACAGGAGAGACCCAGTACTTC. Residues: CASSVTGETQYF.

This chain links TRBV29-1 with TRBJ1-2; no clear D gene. This CDR3 spans 15 amino acids. The ends were cut back, 3 bases at V and 0 bases at J, with 14 bases in the middle. In germline, CDR1 is SQVTM, CDR2 ANQGSEA. DNA of the CDR3: TGCAGCGTTGACGAGGGCCCCCTCGCTAACTATGGCTACACCTTC. Translating it yields CSVDEGPLANYGYTF.

This clone was seen more than once but under ten times. The V call is TRBV23-1, the J call TRBJ2-7, with a tentative D call TRBD2 (6 bases). TRBV23-1 qualifies as an ORF whose function is uncertain. Between the trimmed V and J ends, which lost 10 bases and 6 bases, there was a span of 19 bases. The CDR3 extends over 13 amino acids. CDR3 bases: TGCGCCACCAATTCGGCCCGGGGGAGCGAGCAGTACTTC. Its translation is CATNSARGSEQYF.

V and J are TRBV29-1 and TRBJ1-2, with a weak D call TRBD1 (5 bases). The CDR3 length is 13 residues. Germline V gives CDR1 SQVTM, CDR2 ANQGSEA. V lost 8 bases and J lost 6, with 19 bases in between. This CDR3 is CSPLRGGGNGYTF. The CDR3 DNA reads as TGCAGCCCCTTGCGGGGGGGAGGGAATGGCTACACCTTC.

The rearrangement joins TRBV2 to TRBJ1-3; D is perhaps TRBD1 (5 bases). The CDR3 length is 12 residues. Trimming stripped 6 bases from V and 6 bases from J, with 9 bases between. The germline gives CDR1 SNHLY, CDR2 FYNNEI. The CDR3 spells CASRGPENTIYF. The CDR3 DNA is TGTGCCAGCAGGGGGCCTGAAAACACCATATATTTT.